Listed here are 26 T cell receptor beta chains from one sample, sequenced in a study of shared clonotypes between healthy human individuals. Some clones are missing from TCRdb's copy, which holds only in-frame ones; the method was immunoSEQ multiplex PCR. This table holds roughly 2 million clones, around 95% found once. The source material was naive CD4+ T cells sorted from blood. Indicated subset: CD45RA+ positively selected. These TCRs come from a man younger than 35 in good health.

The chain carries TRBV19 and TRBJ1-2, with D possibly being TRBD1 (6 bases). Looked up from germline, CDR1 is LNHDA and CDR2 is SQIVND (reference sequence). The CDR3 extends over 14 amino acids. V dropped 9 bases and J dropped 4 bases, with 18 bases sitting between them. The CDR3 nucleotides read TGTGCCAGCTCATATAGTGGGGGCGGCTATGGCTACACCTTC. As protein: CASSYSGGGYGYTF.

V is TRBV7-2 and J is TRBJ2-5; tentatively, D is TRBD2 (7 bases). The V end lost 1 base, the J end lost 6 bases, and 15 bases lay between the germline ends. Germline CDR1 is SGHTA and CDR2 is FQGNSA. The length of the CDR3 is 15 residues. CDR3 sequence (DNA): TGTGCCAGCAGCTTAGGCGGGGGCCGACGACAGACCCAGTACTTC. This encodes CASSLGGGRRQTQYF.

This sequence joins TRBV5-6 and TRBJ1-2, with unresolved D. The CDR3 runs to 11 residues. The V end lost 4 bases, the J end lost 9 bases, and 10 bases lay between the germline ends. Germline V gene data show CDR1 as SGHDT and CDR2 as YYEEEE. CDR3 DNA: TGTGCCAGCAGCGCGACCACGAGCTACACCTTC. This translates into CASSATTSYTF.

This chain uses TRBV11-2 with TRBJ2-7; unclear D gene. The ends were cut back, 0 bases at V and 3 bases at J, with 6 bases in the middle. CDR3 length: 13 amino acids. Germline-derived CDR1 and CDR2 are SGHAT and FQNNGV. The CDR3, as DNA: TGTGCCAGCAGCTTAGATACCTTCTACGAGCAGTACTTC. This sequence encodes CASSLDTFYEQYF.

The V gene is TRBV14, the J gene TRBJ2-5; 8 bases map to TRBD1. CDR3 length: 15 residues. Germline V gene sequence: CDR1 SGHDN, CDR2 FVKESK. After removal of 2 bases from V and 4 bases from J, the junction contained 6 bases not matched to a gene. The CDR3 DNA follows: TGTGCCAGCAGCCAAAGCCAGGGGGCCTCAGAGACCCAGTACTTC. Its protein product is CASSQSQGASETQYF. The full variable domain, completed using reference TRBV14 and TRBJ2-5, is EAGVTQFPSHSVIEKGQTVTLRCDPISGHDNLYWYRRVMGKEIKFLLHFVKESKQDESGMPNNRFLAERTGGTYSTLKVQPAELEDSGVYFCASSQSQGASETQYFGPGTRLLVL.

The V and J genes are TRBV5-6 and TRBJ1-1, with 9 bases that match TRBD1. The CDR3 is 18 residues long. Germline lookup yields CDR1 SGHDT and CDR2 YYEEEE. Losses at the gene ends were 0 bases for V and 2 bases for J; bases not matched to a gene: 11. CDR3 in DNA: TGTGCCAGCAGCTTGGGGTCGGGACAGGGAAGGGCCAACACTGAAGCTTTCTTT. This sequence encodes CASSLGSGQGRANTEAFF.

V gene TRBV28 combines with J gene TRBJ2-1; D assignment may be TRBD1 or TRBD2 (6 bases each). V was trimmed by 6 bases and J by 10 bases, leaving 37 bases between them. Germline V lookup: CDR1 MDHEN, CDR2 SYDVKM. The CDR3 length is 20 residues. The CDR3 bases are TGTGCCAGCAGCCCTCGGCCGGGGGCGCGTTCAAAAGTCCCCTCTTGGGAGCAGTTCTTC. This translates into CASSPRPGARSKVPSWEQFF.

Regarding this clone: The sample carries other DNA sequences with the same CDR3. The V call is TRBV11-2, the J call TRBJ1-6; D gene ambiguous. Per germline, CDR1 SGHAT and CDR2 FQNNGV. Trimming stripped 3 bases from V and 5 bases from J, with 2 bases between. The CDR3 sequence is 12 residues long. In DNA, the CDR3 is TGTGCCAGCAGCTTTAATAATTCACCCCTCCACTTT. Its protein product is CASSFNNSPLHF.

The chain combines TRBV28 with TRBJ1-5, with D tentatively TRBD1 (5 bases). The V end lost 6 bases, the J end lost 2 bases, and 11 bases lay between the germline ends. Germline V CDR1 and CDR2: MDHEN, SYDVKM. There are 14 residues in the CDR3. The CDR3 sequence is CASSSGGGNQPQHF. The CDR3 DNA reads as TGTGCCAGCAGCTCCGGGGGAGGCAATCAGCCCCAGCATTTT.

DNA of the CDR3: TGTGCCTGGAGTCTCAGGGATGAGCAGTTCTTC. Its translation is CAWSLRDEQFF. The V gene is TRBV30, the J gene TRBJ2-1, with a tentative D call TRBD1 (5 bases). The CDR3 spans 11 residues. V was pared by 2 bases and J by 8 bases, with 7 bases between. In germline, CDR1 is GTSNPN, CDR2 SVGIG (reference sequence).

This chain links TRBV30 with TRBJ1-1, with 8 bases aligning to TRBD1. Per germline, CDR1 GTSNPN and CDR2 SVGIG (reference sequence). The CDR3 is made up of 15 amino acids. J gave up 0 bases and V 2 bases, and 5 bases lay outside the gene matches. The DNA for the CDR3 is TGTGCCTGGAGTACCCGGGACAGGCTGAACACTGAAGCTTTCTTT. Translating gives CAWSTRDRLNTEAFF.

The chain recombines TRBV2 with TRBJ2-3; possible D gene TRBD1, 6 bases. Germline CDR1 and CDR2: SNHLY and FYNNEI. The CDR3 consists of 15 residues. V was pared by 3 bases and J by 0 bases, with 10 bases between. In DNA, the CDR3 is TGTGCCAGCAGTGATTGGACAGATAGCACAGATACGCAGTATTTT. This codes for CASSDWTDSTDTQYF. Looking up the rest from reference TRBV2 and TRBJ2-3 gives the full variable domain: EPEVTQTPSHQVTQMGQEVILRCVPISNHLYFYWYRQILGQKVEFLVSFYNNEISEKSEIFDDQFSVERPDGSNFTLKIRSTKLEDSAMYFCASSDWTDSTDTQYFGPGTRLTVL.

The chain uses TRBV11-2 and TRBJ2-7, with D perhaps TRBD1 (7 bases). From germline, CDR1 is SGHAT and CDR2 FQNNGV. Trimming took off 6 bases at V and 3 bases at J, with 12 bases between the two ends. This CDR3 is 13 amino acids long. The CDR3 region has the DNA TGTGCCAGCAGTCAGGGGGGTGACTACGAGCAGTACTTC. Encoded protein: CASSQGGDYEQYF. The full variable domain, with the rest looked up from reference TRBV11-2 and TRBJ2-7, is EAGVAQSPRYKIIEKRQSVAFWCNPISGHATLYWYQQILGQGPKLLIQFQNNGVVDDSQLPKDRFSAERLKGVDSTLKIQPAKLEDSAVYLCASSQGGDYEQYFGPGTRLTVT.

V gene TRBV7-8 combines with J gene TRBJ2-7; D tentatively reads TRBD1 or TRBD2 (5 bases each). Trimming pared 0 bases from V and 4 bases from J, leaving 19 bases between. Germline V gives CDR1 SGHVS, CDR2 FQNEAQ. CDR3 size: 17 residues. The CDR3 DNA follows: TGTGCCAGCAGCTTAGCGCGGTCGGGGACGGCCCATTACGAGCAGTACTTC. Translated, it gives CASSLARSGTAHYEQYF.

For the CDR3, the DNA is TGCGCCAGCAGTGAGCAGGGCTCGGGGGATACGCAGTATTTT. It specifies CASSEQGSGDTQYF. The chain employs TRBV10-1 and TRBJ2-3; D possibly uses TRBD1 or TRBD2 (5 bases each). The CDR3 consists of 14 residues. Deletions cut 2 bases from V and 6 bases from J, with 12 bases between. The V gene's germline CDR1 is WNHNN and CDR2 SYGVQD (reference sequence).

Notes on this clone: This CDR3 is also generated by other DNA sequences in the sample. The V gene is TRBV6-5, the J gene TRBJ2-7, with 10 bases identical to TRBD1. Germline V gene lookup returns CDR1 MNHEY and CDR2 SVGAGI. This CDR3 is built from 13 residues. The V gene end was trimmed by 6 bases and the J gene end by 5 bases; junction bases not matched to a gene: 4. CDR3 bases: TGTGCCAGCAGAAGGACAGGGGGAGACGAGCAGTACTTC. Its protein product is CASRRTGGDEQYF.

The V and J genes are TRBV9 and TRBJ2-3, with 10 nucleotides matching TRBD2. The CDR3 has 16 amino acids. The germline CDR1 and CDR2 sequences are SGDLS and YYNGEE. Trimming at V came to 3 bases and at J to 5 bases, leaving 9 bases not matched to a gene. In DNA form, the CDR3 reads TGTGCCAGCAGCGCTGGGGGTACTAGCGGGAAAGATACGCAGTATTTT. Translated, it gives CASSAGGTSGKDTQYF.

This rearrangement joins TRBV5-1 to TRBJ2-5; D is possibly TRBD1 (5 bases). The CDR3 contains 16 residues. V was pared by 4 bases and J by 7 bases, with 23 bases between. Germline V gives CDR1 SGHRS, CDR2 YFSETQ. CDR3 nucleotides: TGCGCCAGCAGCCTCTCCTGGGATAGGGGCCTGGGGACCCAGTACTTC. Translated, it gives CASSLSWDRGLGTQYF.

The chain has TRBV6-1 and TRBJ2-7; no firm D call. Germline V gene data show CDR1 as MNHNS and CDR2 as SASEGT. Trimming removed 3 bases at V and 9 bases at J, with 9 bases between. The CDR3 contains 11 residues. The CDR3 protein is CASSDLRGQYF. CDR3 nucleotide sequence: TGTGCCAGCAGTGATCTGAGAGGGCAGTACTTC.

The rearrangement links TRBV10-2 to TRBJ2-5; 13 nucleotides agree with TRBD2. Germline V gene data show CDR1 as WSHSY and CDR2 as SAAADI. The ends lost 3 bases at V and 5 bases at J; junction bases unmatched: 15. This CDR3 region has 19 residues. The CDR3 loop is CASSDRGLAGANLVETQYF. The CDR3 nucleotides read TGCGCCAGCAGTGACCGCGGACTAGCGGGGGCTAACCTCGTGGAGACCCAGTACTTC.

The V call is TRBV6-5, the J call TRBJ2-5, with a tentative D call TRBD1 (5 bases). V was cut by 0 bases and J by 4 bases, with 9 bases left in between. This CDR3 is 14 amino acids long. The germline gives CDR1 MNHEY, CDR2 SVGAGI. The CDR3 region is CASSYSERGETQYF. The CDR3 nucleotides are TGTGCCAGCAGTTACTCGGAAAGGGGAGAGACCCAGTACTTC.

V and J are TRBV23-1 and TRBJ2-2; D might be TRBD1 or TRBD2, each matching 5 bases. TRBV23-1 qualifies as an ORF whose function is uncertain. V lost 4 bases and J 6 bases, leaving 6 bases between the germline ends. The CDR3 loop spans 12 amino acids. The CDR3 is CASSPGPGELFF. In DNA form, the CDR3 reads TGCGCCAGCAGTCCGGGGCCCGGGGAGCTGTTTTTT.

The CDR3 DNA reads as TGTGCCAGCAGTCCGGGTGGGGCAGGGTATGGCTACACCTTC. Amino acid sequence: CASSPGGAGYGYTF. This rearrangement joins TRBV5-4 to TRBJ1-2, with D possibly matching TRBD1 (5 bases). Germline CDR1 and CDR2: SGHNT and YYREEE (reference sequence). CDR3 size: 14 residues. With 5 bases removed from V and 5 bases from J, the gap between germline ends came to 16 bases.

The chain links TRBV11-2 to TRBJ2-1; 9 nucleotides align to TRBD1. The V gene's germline CDR1 is SGHAT and CDR2 FQNNGV. This CDR3 is 15 amino acids long. J lost 8 bases, V lost 2 bases, and 7 bases had no gene match. Here the CDR3 reads CASSLTGGTFDEQFF. The CDR3 nucleotides read TGTGCCAGCAGCTTAACAGGGGGCACTTTCGATGAGCAGTTCTTC. Supplemented by reference TRBV11-2 and TRBJ2-1, the full variable domain reads EAGVAQSPRYKIIEKRQSVAFWCNPISGHATLYWYQQILGQGPKLLIQFQNNGVVDDSQLPKDRFSAERLKGVDSTLKIQPAKLEDSAVYLCASSLTGGTFDEQFFGPGTRLTVL.

The chain combines TRBV19 with TRBJ1-5; D call uncertain. Per germline, CDR1 LNHDA and CDR2 SQIVND (reference sequence). The CDR3 has 16 amino acids. Trimming removed 5 bases from V and 0 bases from J, with 14 bases in between. CDR3 DNA: TGTGCCAGTAGTGCTCGGCAGGCCAGTAGCAATCAGCCCCAGCATTTT. This translates into CASSARQASSNQPQHF.

The rearrangement links TRBV18 to TRBJ2-1; 7 bases match TRBD2. J lost 7 bases, V lost 1 base, and 7 bases had no gene match. Germline lookup yields CDR1 KGHSH and CDR2 LQKENI. The CDR3 covers 15 residues. This chain's CDR3 is CASSPQRTSLNEQFF. CDR3 coding DNA: TGTGCCAGCTCACCACAACGGACTAGTTTAAATGAGCAGTTCTTC.